Each of the 9 T cell receptor beta chains below was sequenced from the same sample in a study of cytomegalovirus exposure and HLA in healthy donors (dated by TCRdb to about 2017). The receptor library was made with the immunoSEQ multiplex PCR assay. A mixture of 60 forward primers for TCR Vbeta segments and 13 reverse primers for TCR Jbeta segments was used in the multiplex PCR. TCRdb retrieved this table from immuneACCESS and kept in-frame rearrangements only. Not all clones are present; in checked studies, unresolved V genes account for under half, and no reason is known for the remainder. The sample yields approximately 260,000 clones; 84% were counted once. The ten largest clonotypes hold 2% of the sample. The specimen sequenced was PBMCs. All receptors come from a woman between 40 and 50 years old in good health and CMV-seropositive.

V and J are TRBV27 and TRBJ1-5; D might be TRBD1 (6 bases). Trimming shortened V by 1 base and J by 2 bases, and 18 bases separated the two germline ends. The germline V gene encodes CDR1 MNHEY and CDR2 SMNVEV (reference sequence). The CDR3 length is 18 residues. The CDR3 is CASSLFPDSLKGNQPQHF. The CDR3 DNA sequence: TGTGCCAGCAGTTTATTCCCGGACAGTCTAAAGGGCAATCAGCCCCAGCATTTT.

This chain joins TRBV28 and TRBJ1-4; TRBD1 aligns across 8 bases. V gave up 4 bases and J gave up 7 bases; unmatched junction bases: 8. The CDR3 loop spans 15 amino acids. Germline lookup yields CDR1 MDHEN and CDR2 SYDVKM. Here the CDR3 reads CASSWRTGRGEKLFF. In DNA form, the CDR3 reads TGTGCCAGCAGTTGGAGGACAGGGCGGGGTGAAAAACTGTTTTTT.

The V and J genes are TRBV27 and TRBJ2-5, with 7 bases aligning to TRBD1. This CDR3 comprises 14 residues. Germline trimming cut 4 bases from V and 6 bases from J; bases unmatched to any gene: 8. CDR1 is MNHEY, CDR2 SMNVEV, per germline (reference sequence). CDR3 nucleotides: TGTGCCAGCAGTTCTTTACAGGGGTGGCAGACCCAGTACTTC. Translated, it gives CASSSLQGWQTQYF.

Concerning this clone: One end of the junction is discordant with germline, which a read error may explain. The CDR3 spells CSSSLVGGQIENIQYF. The CDR3 nucleotides read TGTTCCAGCAGCTTAGTGGGGGGACAGATCGAAAACATTCAGTACTTC. This chain links TRBV7-9 with TRBJ2-4; D may be TRBD1 (7 bases). Germline assignment: CDR1 SEHNR and CDR2 FQNEAQ (reference sequence). The CDR3 totals 16 residues.

This clone was recorded once. This chain uses TRBV7-8 with TRBJ1-2; 8 positions agree with TRBD1. V was clipped by 4 bases and J by 7 bases; unmatched bases: 11. Germline values: CDR1 SGHVS, CDR2 FQNEAQ. The CDR3 extends over 15 amino acids. The CDR3 bases are TGTGCCAGCAGCTCTTACGGACAGGGAGAGGGTGGCTACACCTTC. Protein: CASSSYGQGEGGYTF.

The CDR3 region is CASSGSGKLGYEQYF. The CDR3 DNA follows: TGTGCCAGCAGTGGTTCGGGGAAACTCGGTTACGAGCAGTACTTC. V is TRBV2 and J is TRBJ2-7, with TRBD2 as a possible D gene (5 bases). The CDR3 runs to 15 residues. Trimming took off 4 bases at V and 4 bases at J, with 17 bases between the two ends. Germline V gene sequence: CDR1 SNHLY, CDR2 FYNNEI.

This chain links TRBV21-1 with TRBJ2-7; no DNA check was done on the table's D call, TRBD1. TRBV21-1 counts as a pseudogene. The CDR3 extends over 14 amino acids. CDR3: CASSTGQGYYEQYF. The CDR3 region has the DNA TGTGCCAGCAGCACGGGACAGGGGTACTACGAGCAGTACTTC.

V gene TRBV30 combines with J gene TRBJ2-5; D unclear. CDR1 GTSNPN and CDR2 SVGIG come from the germline V gene (reference sequence). Trimming left V 3 bases short and J 4 bases short, with 15 bases between. The CDR3 is 14 amino acids. Here the CDR3 reads CAWRGSPDRETQYF. As DNA, the CDR3 is TGTGCCTGGAGGGGCAGTCCGGATCGAGAGACCCAGTACTTC.

The rearrangement links TRBV6-5 to TRBJ1-1; 9 bases match TRBD1. Germline CDR1 reads MNHEY; CDR2 reads SVGAGI. The V gene end was trimmed by 2 bases and the J gene end by 3 bases; junction bases not matched to a gene: 7. The CDR3 totals 16 residues. The CDR3 nucleotides are TGTGCCAGCAGTTACAATTGGGACAGGGACTACACTGAAGCTTTCTTT. Protein product: CASSYNWDRDYTEAFF.